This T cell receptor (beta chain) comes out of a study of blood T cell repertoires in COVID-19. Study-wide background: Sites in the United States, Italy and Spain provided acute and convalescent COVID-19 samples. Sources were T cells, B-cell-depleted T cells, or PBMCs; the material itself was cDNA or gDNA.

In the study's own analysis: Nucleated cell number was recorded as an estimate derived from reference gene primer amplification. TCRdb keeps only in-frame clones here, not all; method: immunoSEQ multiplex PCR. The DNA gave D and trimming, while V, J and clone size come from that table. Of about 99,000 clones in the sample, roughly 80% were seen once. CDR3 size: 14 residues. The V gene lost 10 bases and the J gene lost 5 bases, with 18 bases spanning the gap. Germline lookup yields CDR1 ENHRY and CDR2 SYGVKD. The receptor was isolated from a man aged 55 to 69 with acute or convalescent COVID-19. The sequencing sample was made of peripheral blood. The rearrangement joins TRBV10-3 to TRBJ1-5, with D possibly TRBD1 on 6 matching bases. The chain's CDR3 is CATGDKEVYQPQHF. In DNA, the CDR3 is TGTGCCACCGGGGACAAGGAAGTCTATCAGCCCCAGCATTTT.